This T cell receptor (beta chain) comes out of a study of control samples from healthy donors and cancer patients. TCRdb's table, derived via immunoSEQ multiplex PCR, lists solely in-frame clones and lacks some. The sample holds roughly 88,000 clones, 93% seen once. This CDR3 has 18 residues. V trimming: 4 bases; J trimming: 9 bases; junction bases outside the gene matches: 16. The germline V gene has CDR1 SGDLS and CDR2 YYNGEE. The sequence derives from a man between 18 and 35 years old in good health. The sequenced sample consisted of blood. The chain couples TRBV9 to TRBJ2-1; the match to TRBD2 covers 13 bases. The CDR3 region is CASSPPTGLAGEHGEQFF. As DNA, the CDR3 is TGTGCCAGCAGCCCTCCCACCGGACTAGCGGGGGAACATGGTGAGCAGTTCTTC.